The rows below give T cell receptor beta chains drawn from one sample of a study of cytomegalovirus exposure and HLA in healthy donors. Sequencing was performed with immunoSEQ multiplex PCR; in TCRdb, only in-frame clones are kept and a portion is missing. The sample table includes just over 200,000 clones. The sample consisted of PBMCs. The receptor source for this set is a girl aged 2 to 10 in good health and CMV-seropositive. CDR3s include the opening cysteine and the closing phenylalanine or tryptophan. The D gene is left open where the match is weak.

TRBV2	.	TRBJ2-3	TGTGCCAGCAGTGTTGGCGGAAATACGCAGTATTTT	CASSVGGNTQYF
TRBV5-4	TRBD2	TRBJ2-7	TGTGCCAGCAGCTTGAGGGGTTTTGGGACTAGGAACTACGAGCAGTACTTC	CASSLRGFGTRNYEQYF
TRBV27	.	TRBJ2-5	TGTGCCAGCAGTCTGTGGACTGGGCGTCGGCAAGAGACCCAGTACTTC	CASSLWTGRRQETQYF
TRBV29-1	TRBD2	TRBJ2-1	TGCAGCGTGGGGGCCCCTAGCGGGAGGGCCATAGGTGAGCAGTTCTTC	CSVGAPSGRAIGEQFF
TRBV4-2	.	TRBJ2-7	TGTGCCAGCAGCCGAGTTAACAGAGGACCCCAGGGCTCCTACGAGCAGTACTTC	CASSRVNRGPQGSYEQYF
TRBV19	TRBD2	TRBJ2-1	TGTGCCAGTAGTCCGCTCCTCGGGGGAGGGCGTGTCAATGAGCAGTTCTTC	CASSPLLGGGRVNEQFF
TRBV15	TRBD2	TRBJ2-6	TGTGCCACCAGCAGAGATTTTCGGAAGGGGAGGGGCTCTGGGGCCAACGTCCTGACTTTC	CATSRDFRKGRGSGANVLTF
TRBV27	.	TRBJ2-7	TGTGCCAGCAGTTTATACGGGGTGGGCAAAAGCTCCTACGAGCAGTACTTC	CASSLYGVGKSSYEQYF
TRBV2	.	TRBJ1-5	TGTGCCAGCAGCGATACAGGGCTGCGCAATCAGCCCCAGCATTTT	CASSDTGLRNQPQHF
TRBV11-2	TRBD2	TRBJ2-5	TGTGCCAGCAGCTTCGGGGGGGAAGAGACCCAGTACTTC	CASSFGGEETQYF
TRBV4-1	.	TRBJ1-6	TGCGCCAGCAGCCAAGGGGGACACATTAATTCACCCCTCCACTTT	CASSQGGHINSPLHF
TRBV9	TRBD2	TRBJ2-7	TGTGCCAGCAGCGTGACTAGCGGGAATCTGGCAAGCGAGCAGTACTTC	CASSVTSGNLASEQYF
TRBV7-2	.	TRBJ1-1	TGTGCCAGCAGCTTAGAAGCAGGCCCGCTACTGAACACTGAAGCTTTCTTT	CASSLEAGPLLNTEAFF
TRBV28	TRBD1	TRBJ1-1	TGTGCCAGCAGTCGCTCTCTCAGGGGGGCTTTCTTT	CASSRSLRGAFF
TRBV9	.	TRBJ2-1	TGTGCCAGCAGCGCCCGTCCCCACAATGAGCAGTTCTTC	CASSARPHNEQFF
TRBV7-7	.	TRBJ1-1	TGTGCCAGCAGCCAGACAGCTAACACTGAAGCTTTCTTT	CASSQTANTEAFF
TRBV7-2	.	TRBJ2-7	TGTGCCAGCAGCTTAGGGACACAAACCTACGAGCAGTACTTC	CASSLGTQTYEQYF
TRBV29-1	TRBD2	TRBJ2-1	TGCAGCGTTGATCCGGGAGGGACCTACAATGAGCAGTTCTTC	CSVDPGGTYNEQFF
TRBV25-1	TRBD2	TRBJ2-1	TGTGCCAGCAGTGTACCGGGACTAGCGGGAGGGAATGAGCAGTTCTTC	CASSVPGLAGGNEQFF
TRBV2	TRBD2	TRBJ2-7	TGTGCCAGCAATGAGCGCGGGAGGGCCGCCTACGAGCAGTACTTC	CASNERGRAAYEQYF
TRBV9	.	TRBJ1-3	TGTGCCAGCAGCGTAGGGAGCCGGAACAAGGGAAACACCATATATTTT	CASSVGSRNKGNTIYF
TRBV2	TRBD2	TRBJ2-5	TGTGCCAGCAGTGAAATTACCCCTAGCGGGAGGGCCATTCAGGAGACCCAGTACTTC	CASSEITPSGRAIQETQYF
TRBV11-2	.	TRBJ2-7	TGTGCCAGCAGCTTACAGGCCGTCAACGAGCAGTACTTC	CASSLQAVNEQYF
TRBV4-1	.	TRBJ1-5	TGCGCCAGCAGCCAAACCCGGACAGCAACTCAGCCCCAGCATTTT	CASSQTRTATQPQHF
TRBV25-1	.	TRBJ2-3	TGTGCCAGCAGTGATCGGACTAGCACAGATACGCAGTATTTT	CASSDRTSTDTQYF
TRBV29-1	.	TRBJ2-2	TGCAGCGTTGGCCCGCCAGGGTCTGACACCGGGGAGCTGTTTTTT	CSVGPPGSDTGELFF
TRBV2	TRBD1	TRBJ2-5	TGTGCCAGCAATAAGGGGGCAGGAGGAGAGACCCAGTACTTC	CASNKGAGGETQYF
TRBV7-9	.	TRBJ2-5	TGTGCCAGCATCCGAGCACCGGGACAAACTCAAGAGACCCAGTACTTC	CASIRAPGQTQETQYF
TRBV28	TRBD1	TRBJ2-7	TGTGCCAGCAGACTTACCGGGACAGGGAAAGACTACGAGCAGTACTTC	CASRLTGTGKDYEQYF
TRBV5-6	.	TRBJ2-3	TGTGCCAGCAGGGAGACGGGGGCAGATACGCAGTATTTT	CASRETGADTQYF
TRBV12-5	.	TRBJ2-7	TGTGCTAGTGGTTCTGGCTTTCGCGAGCAGTACTTC	CASGSGFREQYF
TRBV27	TRBD2	TRBJ2-7	TGTGCCAGCAGTTTATCGACTAGCGGGACGTCTTTAGAGCAGTACTTC	CASSLSTSGTSLEQYF
TRBV4-2	.	TRBJ2-7	TGTGCCAGCAGCCACAGGTCGATGACCTACGAGCAGTACTTC	CASSHRSMTYEQYF
TRBV5-1	TRBD1	TRBJ1-1	TGCGCCAGCAGCTTTCGACAGGGTGGCACTGAAGCTTTCTTT	CASSFRQGGTEAFF
TRBV13	.	TRBJ2-6	TGTGCCAGCAGCTTAGATTTTAGGGGGGGGATTAACTCTGGGGCCAACGTCCTGACTTTC	CASSLDFRGGINSGANVLTF
TRBV27	.	TRBJ1-2	TGTGCCAGCAGTTTAAGGGTCGGGGGGCAGCTTGGCTACACCTTC	CASSLRVGGQLGYTF
TRBV27	TRBD2	TRBJ2-1	TGTGCCAGTCTAGCGGGAGGATCGGCTTTGAATGAGCAGTTCTTC	CASLAGGSALNEQFF
TRBV7-9	.	TRBJ1-1	TGTGCCAGCAGTTATAGGAACACTGAAGCTTTCTTT	CASSYRNTEAFF
TRBV6-1	.	TRBJ2-7	TGTGCCAGCCTACGGACAGCGACTTCCTCCTACGAGCAGTACTTC	CASLRTATSSYEQYF
TRBV15	.	TRBJ1-1	TGTGCCACCAGCAGAGATAATGTAGGAGACACTGAAGCTTTCTTT	CATSRDNVGDTEAFF
TRBV11-2	TRBD2	TRBJ2-3	TGTGCCACTTTCGGAAGCGGGAGAGGAGAGGATACGCAGTATTTT	CATFGSGRGEDTQYF
TRBV9	TRBD2	TRBJ2-5	TGTGCCAGCAGCGCACTAGCGGGAGGGAGCGGGACCCAGTACTTC	CASSALAGGSGTQYF
TRBV13	.	TRBJ2-3	TGTGCCAGCAGCTCACCCGAGTCGACAGATACGCAGTATTTT	CASSSPESTDTQYF